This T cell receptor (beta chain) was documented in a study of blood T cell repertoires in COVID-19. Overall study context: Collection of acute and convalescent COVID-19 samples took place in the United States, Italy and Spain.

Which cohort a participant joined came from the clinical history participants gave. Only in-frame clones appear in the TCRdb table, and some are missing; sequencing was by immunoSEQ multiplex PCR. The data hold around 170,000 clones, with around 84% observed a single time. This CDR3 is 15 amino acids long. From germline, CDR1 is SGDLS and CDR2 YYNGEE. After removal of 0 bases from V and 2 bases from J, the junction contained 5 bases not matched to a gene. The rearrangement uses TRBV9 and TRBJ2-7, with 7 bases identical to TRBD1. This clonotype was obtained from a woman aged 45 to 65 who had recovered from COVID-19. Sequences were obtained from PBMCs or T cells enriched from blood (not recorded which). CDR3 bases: TGTGCCAGCAGCGTAGGGGACAGCATAACCTACGAGCAGTACTTC. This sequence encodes CASSVGDSITYEQYF. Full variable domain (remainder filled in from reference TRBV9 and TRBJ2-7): DSGVTQTPKHLITATGQRVTLRCSPRSGDLSVYWYQQSLDQGLQFLIQYYNGEERAKGNILERFSAQQFPDLHSELNLSSLELGDSALYFCASSVGDSITYEQYFGPGTRLTVT.